This section outlines one TCR beta chain sequence together with its context. A J-beta primer mix and a sample-barcoded 5' primer were used in a second PCR of about 7 to 12 cycles. In TCRdb, the 5' RACE reads were re-called with MiXCR into one record per CDR3 protein. The data contain 600,000 to 800,000 distinct CDR3 sequences, about 50% of them singletons. The data were obtained in a study of blood T cells in healthy people across ages. Study as a whole: Roughly one uniquely barcoded beta molecule per two T cells was captured.

CDR1 and CDR2 from the germline V gene are SGHAT and FQNNGV. Trimming shortened V by 1 base and J by 4 bases, and 10 bases separated the two germline ends. The CDR3 runs to 14 residues. The source of this sequence is a woman older than 75 in good health. The gene calls are TRBV11-2 and TRBJ2-5; D is perhaps TRBD2 (6 bases). Sequenced material: blood. The CDR3 DNA follows: TGTGCCAGCAGCTTAGTACTAGCCGGAGAGACCCAGTACTTC. Residues: CASSLVLAGETQYF.